The 20 T cell receptor beta chains reported below all come from one sample, sequenced in a study of cytomegalovirus exposure and HLA in healthy donors. The PCR had 60 Vbeta and 13 Jbeta primers. The table came from immunoSEQ multiplex PCR; TCRdb's copy has only in-frame clones and leaves some out. The sample has around 210,000 clones; roughly 78% are singletons. The source material was PBMCs. The receptors come from a boy aged 5-17 years in good health and CMV-seronegative.

The CDR3 sequence: CASTMGDRVSPVNSPLHF. Here the CDR3 DNA reads TGTGCCAGTACCATGGGGGACAGGGTAAGTCCCGTAAATTCACCCCTCCACTTT. The V call is TRBV21-1, the J call TRBJ1-6; TRBD1, the table's D call, lacks a check against the DNA. TRBV21-1 is reported as a pseudogene. CDR3 length: 18 amino acids.

V usage is TRBV4-1 and J usage is TRBJ1-1; TRBD1 is a possible D gene (5 bases). The CDR3 has 15 residues. Germline CDR1 MGHRA, CDR2 YSYEKL. Trimming took 4 bases from V and 0 from J, leaving 12 bases between them. The CDR3 coding sequence is TGCGCCAGCAGCCGATCCAGGGCCTTGAACACTGAAGCTTTCTTT. This sequence encodes CASSRSRALNTEAFF.

The rearrangement links TRBV2 to TRBJ1-2, with TRBD1 as a possible D gene (6 bases). This CDR3 has 11 amino acids. Trimming cost V 6 bases and J 11 bases, with 13 bases left between them. CDR1 and CDR2 (germline): SNHLY, FYNNEI. In DNA form, the CDR3 reads TGTGCCAGCAGGGGGACAACACTGTACACCTTC. It specifies CASRGTTLYTF.

The chain links TRBV5-1 to TRBJ2-2; a weak D match, TRBD2 (5 bases). The V end was cut by 7 bases, the J end by 7 bases, with 14 bases between. Germline V lookup: CDR1 SGHRS, CDR2 YFSETQ. The CDR3 contains 13 residues. This CDR3 is CASRLEAGGELFF. DNA of the CDR3: TGCGCCAGCCGCCTCGAGGCGGGCGGGGAGCTGTTTTTT. The full variable domain, rest sourced from reference TRBV5-1 and TRBJ2-2, is KAGVTQTPRYLIKTRGQQVTLSCSPISGHRSVSWYQQTPGQGLQFLFEYFSETQRNKGNFPGRFSGRQFSNSRSEMNVSTLELGDSALYLCASRLEAGGELFFGEGSRLTVL.

The J gene is TRBJ2-1, the V gene TRBV2, with 7 nucleotides matching TRBD1. Germline lookup yields CDR1 SNHLY and CDR2 FYNNEI. V lost 7 bases to trimming and J lost 5 bases; unmatched junction nucleotides: 5. There are 13 residues in the CDR3. The CDR3 is CASINRGNNEQFF. CDR3 coding DNA: TGTGCCAGCATAAACAGGGGAAACAATGAGCAGTTCTTC.

This chain uses TRBV27 with TRBJ2-7; the match to TRBD2 covers 12 bases. The germline CDR1 and CDR2 sequences are MNHEY and SMNVEV (reference sequence). This CDR3 region has 14 residues. The V gene end was trimmed by 6 bases and the J gene end by 4 bases; junction bases not matched to a gene: 4. This CDR3 is CASSRLAGAYEQYF. CDR3 DNA: TGTGCCAGCAGCCGACTAGCGGGAGCGTACGAGCAGTACTTC.

The chain joins TRBV19 to TRBJ2-1, with D uncertain. Germline CDR1 and CDR2: LNHDA and SQIVND (reference sequence). Trimming stripped 4 bases from V and 12 bases from J, with 10 bases between. This CDR3 comprises 11 residues. The CDR3: CASSSVRGQFF. The CDR3 DNA is TGTGCCAGTAGTAGCGTACGAGGGCAGTTCTTC.

The V and J genes are TRBV2 and TRBJ2-6, with no clear D. This CDR3 spans 15 amino acids. Germline V gene sequence: CDR1 SNHLY, CDR2 FYNNEI. Between the trimmed V and J ends, which lost 5 bases and 0 bases, there was a span of 8 bases. CDR3 in amino acids: CASSPGYSGANVLTF. The CDR3 DNA is TGTGCCAGCAGTCCCGGTTACTCTGGGGCCAACGTCCTGACTTTC.

The genes are TRBV30 and TRBJ2-7, with TRBD2 matching over 13 bases. The CDR3 sequence is 13 residues long. Germline values: CDR1 GTSNPN, CDR2 SVGIG (reference sequence). V lost 5 bases, J lost 6 bases, and 4 bases stayed unmatched. This CDR3 reads CAWGGTSGVEQYF. CDR3 in DNA: TGTGCCTGGGGTGGGACTAGCGGGGTCGAGCAGTACTTC.

The chain links TRBV19 to TRBJ2-7; no firm D call. This CDR3 comprises 14 residues. Trimming left V 6 bases short and J 3 bases short, with 15 bases between. Per the germline V gene, CDR1 is LNHDA and CDR2 is SQIVND (reference sequence). The CDR3 DNA reads as TGTGCCAGTAGCTCGAGGAATCCCCACTACGAGCAGTACTTC. This gives the protein CASSSRNPHYEQYF.

This clone appeared once. This chain joins TRBV5-1 and TRBJ1-4; the match to TRBD1 covers 9 bases. Germline V gene lookup returns CDR1 SGHRS and CDR2 YFSETQ. Losses at the gene ends were 1 base for V and 5 bases for J; bases not matched to a gene: 3. This CDR3 comprises 15 residues. For the CDR3, the DNA is TGCGCCAGCAGCTTGATGGGACAGGGAAATGAAAAACTGTTTTTT. This gives the protein CASSLMGQGNEKLFF.

V and J are TRBV7-9 and TRBJ2-6; D might be TRBD2 (7 bases). V was cut by 4 bases and J by 2 bases, with 15 bases left in between. CDR1 SEHNR and CDR2 FQNEAQ come from the germline V gene (reference sequence). The CDR3 is 17 residues long. CDR3 nucleotide sequence: TGTGCCAGCAGCTATAGGGGCGGGGGCCCTGGGGCCAACGTCCTGACTTTC. It translates to CASSYRGGGPGANVLTF. The whole variable domain, remainder taken from reference TRBV7-9 and TRBJ2-6, is DTGVSQNPRHKITKRGQNVTFRCDPISEHNRLYWYRQTLGQGPEFLTYFQNEAQLEKSRLLSDRFSAERPKGSFSTLEIQRTEQGDSAMYLCASSYRGGGPGANVLTFGAGSRLTVL.

For this clone: Other DNA variants within this sample encode the same CDR3. The J gene is TRBJ1-1, the V gene TRBV5-1, with 7 bases that match TRBD1. The CDR3 has 15 residues. The germline V gene encodes CDR1 SGHRS and CDR2 YFSETQ. Trimming cost V 0 bases and J 3 bases; bases outside gene matches: 5. Here the CDR3 DNA reads TGCGCCAGCAGCTTGGAGGGCCAGGGGGACACTGAAGCTTTCTTT. Protein: CASSLEGQGDTEAFF.

The V call is TRBV27, the J call TRBJ2-7; 7 positions match TRBD1. The CDR3 has 16 amino acids. J gave up 5 bases and V 1 base, and 11 bases lay outside the gene matches. Per the germline V gene, CDR1 is MNHEY and CDR2 is SMNVEV (reference sequence). The chain's CDR3 is CASSLFPGQPLNEQYF. In nucleotides, the CDR3 is TGTGCCAGCAGTTTATTCCCGGGACAGCCCTTGAACGAGCAGTACTTC.

The V and J genes are TRBV6-5 and TRBJ1-5; D gene uncertain. CDR3 length: 14 amino acids. The V gene's germline CDR1 is MNHEY and CDR2 SVGAGI. The germline V and J ends were trimmed by 2 bases and 2 bases, with 7 bases remaining between them. In nucleotides, the CDR3 is TGTGCCAGCAGTTACCAGGCAGGCAATCAGCCCCAGCATTTT. Amino acids: CASSYQAGNQPQHF.

The chain joins TRBV20-1 to TRBJ2-5; D might be TRBD2 (5 bases). V was trimmed by 4 bases and J by 5 bases, leaving 8 bases between them. Germline-derived CDR1 and CDR2 are DFQATT and SNEGSKA (reference sequence). CDR3 length: 11 amino acids. In DNA form, the CDR3 reads TGCAGTGCTACCCCGGGGGAGACCCAGTACTTC. Encoded protein: CSATPGETQYF.

The V call is TRBV5-4, the J call TRBJ2-3, with D possibly matching TRBD2 (5 bases). V was cut by 7 bases and J by 0 bases, with 15 bases left in between. The CDR3 consists of 15 residues. Germline V lookup: CDR1 SGHNT, CDR2 YYREEE (reference sequence). CDR3 bases: TGTGCCAGCCGCCCCGGGGTCACCAGCACAGATACGCAGTATTTT. It yields the protein CASRPGVTSTDTQYF. Looking up the rest from reference TRBV5-4 and TRBJ2-3 gives the full variable domain: ETGVTQSPTHLIKTRGQQVTLRCSSQSGHNTVSWYQQALGQGPQFIFQYYREEENGRGNFPPRFSGLQFPNYSSELNVNALELDDSALYLCASRPGVTSTDTQYFGPGTRLTVL.

The V call is TRBV4-1, the J call TRBJ2-1, with 7 bases fitting TRBD1. The CDR3 is 17 amino acids. Germline CDR1 reads MGHRA; CDR2 reads YSYEKL. V lost 0 bases, J lost 6 bases, and 11 bases stayed unmatched. The DNA for the CDR3 is TGCGCCAGCAGCCAAGATAAAGACAGGGTGCCCCCCAATGAGCAGTTCTTC. Protein product: CASSQDKDRVPPNEQFF.

The rearrangement joins TRBV6-6 to TRBJ1-1, with 9 bases matching TRBD1. This CDR3 spans 15 amino acids. The junction had 9 bases not matched to a gene; V was cut back by 5 bases and J by 5 bases. CDR1 MNHNY and CDR2 SVGAGI come from the germline V gene (reference sequence). The CDR3 nucleotides are TGTGCCAGCAGTGCCGACAGGGGGGCGAGGACTGAAGCTTTCTTT. It yields the protein CASSADRGARTEAFF.

The chain combines TRBV27 with TRBJ1-6; D ambiguous. Germline values: CDR1 MNHEY, CDR2 SMNVEV (reference sequence). The germline V and J ends were trimmed by 2 bases and 8 bases, with 13 bases remaining between them. CDR3 size: 15 residues. CDR3 DNA: TGTGCCAGCAGTTTACGAACAGCTTGGTATTCACCCCTCCACTTT. Encoded protein: CASSLRTAWYSPLHF.